A single sample gave rise to the 19 T cell receptor beta chains below, sequenced in a study of blood T cell repertoires in COVID-19. TCRdb keeps only in-frame clones here, not all; method: immunoSEQ multiplex PCR. The top ten clones hold approximately 6.9% of a sample with roughly 150,000 clones, around 85% of them seen once. Source material: peripheral blood. These receptors were collected from a man older than 75 with COVID-19, enrolled during active disease.

The chain is built from TRBV14 and TRBJ2-1; TRBD1 is a possible D gene (6 bases). V was cut by 4 bases and J by 7 bases, with 20 bases left in between. CDR1 is SGHDN, CDR2 FVKESK, per germline. The CDR3 runs 16 residues. CDR3 DNA: TGTGCCAGCAGCCCAGGAGGAGGCAGGGGTGGGAATGAGCAGTTCTTC. It yields the protein CASSPGGGRGGNEQFF.

The chain employs TRBV3-1 (or the pseudogene TRBV3-2) and TRBJ1-4, with no clear D. The V and J ends lost 0 bases and 7 bases respectively, with 12 bases between them. Per the germline V gene, CDR1 is LGHDT and CDR2 is YNNKEL (reference sequence). The CDR3 covers 15 residues. DNA of the CDR3: TGTGCCAGCAGCCAAGATCCGGGGTTTTCTGAAAAACTGTTTTTT. Amino acids: CASSQDPGFSEKLFF.

V gene TRBV11-3 combines with J gene TRBJ2-3; tentative D call: TRBD2 (5 bases). The CDR3 extends over 13 amino acids. V was clipped by 5 bases and J by 3 bases, with 9 bases between them. Germline assignment: CDR1 SGHNT and CDR2 YENEEA. The CDR3 region is CASSHTGTDTQYF. The CDR3 nucleotides are TGTGCCAGCAGCCACACGGGGACAGATACGCAGTATTTT.

This clone was detected only once. The V gene is TRBV5-1, the J gene TRBJ2-1, with D maybe TRBD2 (6 bases). CDR1 and CDR2 from the germline V gene are SGHRS and YFSETQ. Trimming took 4 bases from V and 6 from J, leaving 20 bases between them. The CDR3 is 16 residues long. CDR3 region: CASSPTGRGQFNEQFF. For the CDR3, the DNA is TGCGCCAGCAGCCCTACGGGGCGGGGCCAATTCAATGAGCAGTTCTTC. The variable domain in full, with the rest retrieved from reference TRBV5-1 and TRBJ2-1, is KAGVTQTPRYLIKTRGQQVTLSCSPISGHRSVSWYQQTPGQGLQFLFEYFSETQRNKGNFPGRFSGRQFSNSRSEMNVSTLELGDSALYLCASSPTGRGQFNEQFFGPGTRLTVL.

The sample holds one count of this clone. V gene TRBV10-3 combines with J gene TRBJ1-4, with D hard to call. The V gene lost 10 bases and the J gene lost 8 bases, with 11 bases spanning the gap. This CDR3 has 11 residues. The germline CDR1 and CDR2 sequences are ENHRY and SYGVKD. CDR3 protein: CATRASEKLFF. In DNA form, the CDR3 reads TGTGCCACGCGGGCGAGCGAAAAACTGTTTTTT.

The genes are TRBV5-4 and TRBJ1-3; maybe TRBD1 (5 bases). This CDR3 has 15 amino acids. V was trimmed by 4 bases and J by 0 bases, leaving 11 bases between them. Germline CDR1 and CDR2: SGHNT and YYREEE (reference sequence). In DNA, the CDR3 is TGTGCCAGCAGCCGGGGGGAGGGCTCTGGAAACACCATATATTTT. Its protein product is CASSRGEGSGNTIYF.

This rearrangement joins TRBV5-4 to TRBJ1-1; 8 bases line up with TRBD1. This CDR3 comprises 13 residues. Germline CDR1 is SGHNT and CDR2 is YYREEE (reference sequence). The ends lost 4 bases at V and 3 bases at J; junction bases unmatched: 2. CDR3 protein: CASSVDRDTEAFF. CDR3 coding DNA: TGTGCCAGCAGCGTGGACAGGGACACTGAAGCTTTCTTT.

The chain combines TRBV5-4 with TRBJ2-1, with 9 bases identical to TRBD2. The junction had 6 bases not matched to a gene; V was cut back by 0 bases and J by 8 bases. CDR3 length: 15 residues. Per the germline V gene, CDR1 is SGHNT and CDR2 is YYREEE (reference sequence). This chain's CDR3 is CASSLASGAADEQFF. The CDR3 region has the DNA TGTGCCAGCAGCTTGGCTAGCGGGGCGGCGGATGAGCAGTTCTTC.

This chain joins TRBV9 and TRBJ2-3; TRBD2 agrees at 9 bases. With V trimmed by 0 bases and J by 0 bases, 8 bases remained unmatched. The CDR3 runs 18 residues. The germline V gene has CDR1 SGDLS and CDR2 YYNGEE. The CDR3 DNA reads TGTGCCAGCAGCGTAGGGATGCGGGGGGGTACTAGCACAGATACGCAGTATTTT. It specifies CASSVGMRGGTSTDTQYF. Full variable domain (outside the CDR3, taken from reference TRBV9 and TRBJ2-3): DSGVTQTPKHLITATGQRVTLRCSPRSGDLSVYWYQQSLDQGLQFLIQYYNGEERAKGNILERFSAQQFPDLHSELNLSSLELGDSALYFCASSVGMRGGTSTDTQYFGPGTRLTVL.

The CDR3 nucleotides read TGCGCCAGCAGCTCCGTGGCCCGAGGGGGCGGGGAGCTGTTTTTT. Translation: CASSSVARGGGELFF. This rearrangement joins TRBV5-1 to TRBJ2-2; weak D call: TRBD1 (6 bases). From germline, CDR1 is SGHRS and CDR2 YFSETQ. This CDR3 region has 15 residues. V was pared by 3 bases and J by 7 bases, with 16 bases between.

The chain combines TRBV6-2 or TRBV6-3 with TRBJ2-1; 12 bases match TRBD2. With V trimmed by 4 bases and J by 5 bases, 3 bases remained unmatched. The CDR3 spans 15 residues. Germline CDR1 and CDR2: MNHEY and SVGEGT. CDR3 sequence (DNA): TGTGCCAGCAGTTCTCCTAGCGGGGGGGACAATGAGCAGTTCTTC. Its translation is CASSSPSGGDNEQFF.

V is TRBV7-3 and J is TRBJ2-3; D is perhaps TRBD2 (6 bases). Germline lookup yields CDR1 SGHTA and CDR2 FQGTGA. The V end was cut by 1 base, the J end by 5 bases, with 16 bases between. The CDR3 length is 16 residues. CDR3 in DNA: TGTGCCAGCAGCTTAAATGGTCTGGGGGGTCAAGATACGCAGTATTTT. This encodes CASSLNGLGGQDTQYF.

V is TRBV5-1 and J is TRBJ2-1, with D maybe TRBD2 (7 bases). The V gene lost 4 bases and the J gene lost 4 bases, with 9 bases spanning the gap. CDR1 is SGHRS and CDR2 is YFSETQ in the germline V gene. This CDR3 contains 13 residues. CDR3 in DNA: TGCGCCAGCAGCAAGGGGGGGTACAATGAGCAGTTCTTC. This sequence encodes CASSKGGYNEQFF.

The chain combines TRBV9 with TRBJ2-1, with 8 bases fitting TRBD2. Per the germline V gene, CDR1 is SGDLS and CDR2 is YYNGEE. V was pared by 3 bases and J by 5 bases, with 7 bases of the junction left unmatched. There are 15 residues in the CDR3. For the CDR3, the DNA is TGTGCCAGCAGCGACGCCGGGGGGGGGCACAATGAGCAGTTCTTC. Encoded protein: CASSDAGGGHNEQFF.

This chain links TRBV6-5 with TRBJ2-7; D call uncertain. Germline CDR1 and CDR2: MNHEY and SVGAGI. This CDR3 comprises 13 residues. With 8 bases removed from V and 1 base from J, the gap between germline ends came to 12 bases. This CDR3 reads CASERDGSYEQYF. The DNA for the CDR3 is TGTGCCAGCGAGCGAGACGGATCCTACGAGCAGTACTTC.

The chain joins TRBV6-5 to TRBJ1-1; D not resolved. Germline V gene data show CDR1 as MNHEY and CDR2 as SVGAGI. With 6 bases removed from V and 7 bases from J, the gap between germline ends came to 15 bases. CDR3 length equals 13 residues. The CDR3 loop reads CASRSNGFNEAFF. As DNA, the CDR3 is TGTGCCAGCAGATCCAACGGTTTCAATGAAGCTTTCTTT.

The rearrangement uses TRBV5-4 and TRBJ1-2, with D perhaps matching TRBD1 (5 bases). V was cut by 4 bases and J by 1 base, with 14 bases left in between. Germline loops: CDR1 SGHNT, CDR2 YYREEE (reference sequence). The CDR3 is made up of 15 amino acids. CDR3 nucleotide sequence: TGTGCCAGCAGCCCCAGGGTGGGAATTAACTATGGCTACACCTTC. Residues: CASSPRVGINYGYTF.

V usage is TRBV2 and J usage is TRBJ2-3; 7 nucleotides line up with TRBD1. This CDR3 comprises 15 residues. The ends lost 5 bases at V and 1 base at J; junction bases unmatched: 6. From germline, CDR1 is SNHLY and CDR2 FYNNEI. The CDR3 reads CASSRPGTGTDTQYF. Here the CDR3 DNA reads TGTGCCAGCAGTCGACCTGGGACAGGCACAGATACGCAGTATTTT.

The chain carries TRBV5-1 and TRBJ2-1; TRBD2 aligns across 12 bases. The CDR3 runs 17 residues. V shed 3 bases and J 3 bases; nucleotides not matched to a gene: 7. Germline-derived CDR1 and CDR2 are SGHRS and YFSETQ. The CDR3 nucleotides are TGCGCCAGCAGCTCTACTAGCGGGGGGACCTACTACAATGAGCAGTTCTTC. It specifies CASSSTSGGTYYNEQFF.